The 24 T cell receptor beta chains presented below share a single source sample, sequenced in a study of technical replicates of blood from four donors. This table comes from immunoSEQ multiplex PCR, and its TCRdb copy is limited to in-frame clones, with some not included. The sample holds about 88,000 clones; approximately 94% are singletons and the top ten take about 0.26%. Sequencing used T cells isolated from PBMCs. These TCRs come from a human donor in good health.

The chain recombines TRBV12-5 with TRBJ2-7; the D gene is possibly TRBD1 (6 bases). The V end was cut by 6 bases, the J end by 7 bases, with 13 bases between. The CDR3 is 12 amino acids. The germline V gene has CDR1 LGHNT and CDR2 FRNRAP. DNA for the CDR3: TGTGCTAGTGGACTAAACAGGGCTGAGCAGTACTTC. Its protein product is CASGLNRAEQYF.

This chain links TRBV6-1 with TRBJ1-2, with D possibly TRBD1 on 5 matching bases. The V end was cut by 2 bases, the J end by 8 bases, with 24 bases between. The germline V gene encodes CDR1 MNHNS and CDR2 SASEGT. This CDR3 is built from 17 residues. CDR3 residues: CASSEPYRGNSAGGYTF. DNA for the CDR3: TGTGCCAGCAGTGAACCGTACCGGGGCAATTCAGCGGGAGGCTACACCTTC.

The gene calls are TRBV5-1 and TRBJ2-7; D ambiguous. From germline, CDR1 is SGHRS and CDR2 YFSETQ. The CDR3 extends over 12 amino acids. Trimming shortened V by 2 bases and J by 7 bases, and 10 bases separated the two germline ends. The CDR3 protein is CASSFRPGEQYF. The CDR3 nucleotides read TGCGCCAGCAGCTTCAGGCCCGGAGAGCAGTACTTC.

The V and J genes are TRBV18 and TRBJ2-3; TRBD2 aligns across 10 bases. V shed 5 bases and J 1 base; nucleotides not matched to a gene: 6. This CDR3 is 16 amino acids long. Per the germline V gene, CDR1 is KGHSH and CDR2 is LQKENI. The CDR3 nucleotides are TGTGCCAGCTCATGGGACCTAGCGGGAGGCACAGATACGCAGTATTTT. Its translation is CASSWDLAGGTDTQYF.

The genes are TRBV15 and TRBJ2-5, with 10 bases fitting TRBD1. The CDR3 is 16 residues long. Germline V gene sequence: CDR1 LNHNV, CDR2 YYDKDF (reference sequence). With V trimmed by 5 bases and J by 1 base, 7 bases remained unmatched. CDR3: CATSLDRGFPQETQYF. The CDR3 DNA sequence: TGTGCCACCAGCTTGGACAGGGGGTTCCCCCAAGAGACCCAGTACTTC.

The chain carries TRBV11-2 and TRBJ1-3, with D possibly TRBD1 on 6 matching bases. Trimming cost V 5 bases and J 6 bases, with 11 bases left between them. This CDR3 is built from 13 residues. The germline gives CDR1 SGHAT, CDR2 FQNNGV. CDR3 amino acids: CASSVGQLNTIYF. CDR3 in DNA: TGTGCCAGCAGCGTGGGACAACTAAACACCATATATTTT.

The V call is TRBV19, the J call TRBJ2-2, with 7 bases identical to TRBD1. Unmatched junction bases numbered 6, after V lost 8 bases and J lost 0 bases. The CDR3 consists of 15 residues. The germline gives CDR1 LNHDA, CDR2 SQIVND (reference sequence). The CDR3 DNA follows: TGTGCCAGTCGAGACAGGGCTACGAACACCGGGGAGCTGTTTTTT. Residues: CASRDRATNTGELFF.

The V gene is TRBV5-5, the J gene TRBJ2-7, with TRBD2 identical over 8 bases. This CDR3 has 14 residues. Trimming took 7 bases from V and 6 from J; bases not matched to a gene: 12. The germline V gene encodes CDR1 SGHKS and CDR2 YYEKEE (reference sequence). DNA for the CDR3: TGTGCCAGCCGTGGTCCTAGCGGGTTGGGCGAGCAGTACTTC. It codes for CASRGPSGLGEQYF.

The V and J genes are TRBV9 and TRBJ2-1, with 7 bases aligning to TRBD1. Germline V gene lookup returns CDR1 SGDLS and CDR2 YYNGEE. The CDR3 is made up of 12 amino acids. Germline trimming cut 3 bases from V and 8 bases from J; bases unmatched to any gene: 2. CDR3: CASSDRGYEQFF. As DNA, the CDR3 is TGTGCCAGCAGCGACAGGGGATATGAGCAGTTCTTC.

This clone showed up just once. V and J are TRBV6-1 and TRBJ1-2; 9 bases fit TRBD1. V dropped 6 bases and J dropped 4; count of bases not matched to a gene: 9. Germline CDR1 is MNHNS and CDR2 is SASEGT. The CDR3 is 15 amino acids. The CDR3 protein is CASRVSGTGTYGYTF. For the CDR3, the DNA is TGTGCCAGCAGGGTTTCCGGGACAGGGACCTATGGCTACACCTTC.

The chain recombines TRBV6-5 with TRBJ1-1, with D uncertain. Per germline, CDR1 MNHEY and CDR2 SVGAGI. Trimming left V 3 bases short and J 1 base short, with 12 bases between. The CDR3 length is 15 residues. The CDR3 loop is CASSYESNPNTEAFF. The CDR3 DNA sequence: TGTGCCAGCAGTTATGAGAGTAATCCGAACACTGAAGCTTTCTTT.

This clone has a single count. The chain uses TRBV5-6 and TRBJ2-1, with a possible D match to TRBD2 (6 bases). Trimming removed 4 bases from V and 4 bases from J, with 24 bases in between. Per germline, CDR1 SGHDT and CDR2 YYEEEE. The CDR3 extends over 18 amino acids. CDR3 coding DNA: TGTGCCAGCAGCCCGCGGGGCGAACCAGACTTGATATACAATGAGCAGTTCTTC. It specifies CASSPRGEPDLIYNEQFF.

This chain joins TRBV2 and TRBJ2-4; tentative D call: TRBD1 (5 bases). Trimming took off 3 bases at V and 9 bases at J, with 15 bases between the two ends. The CDR3 has 14 residues. CDR1 is SNHLY and CDR2 is FYNNEI in the germline V gene. The CDR3 here is CASSESARASIQYF. The CDR3 DNA follows: TGTGCCAGCAGTGAGTCGGCCAGGGCAAGCATTCAGTACTTC. Complete variable domain (other parts from reference TRBV2 and TRBJ2-4): EPEVTQTPSHQVTQMGQEVILRCVPISNHLYFYWYRQILGQKVEFLVSFYNNEISEKSEIFDDQFSVERPDGSNFTLKIRSTKLEDSAMYFCASSESARASIQYFGAGTRLSVL.

The genes are TRBV7-6 and TRBJ2-1; possible D gene TRBD1, 5 bases. This CDR3 contains 14 residues. Germline CDR1 reads SGHVS; CDR2 reads FNYEAQ. V was shortened by 5 bases and J by 7 bases, with 15 bases between the two germline ends. The CDR3: CASSPLGRVNEQFF. The DNA for the CDR3 is TGTGCCAGCAGCCCCCTCGGCAGGGTTAATGAGCAGTTCTTC.

This sequence joins TRBV7-6 and TRBJ1-1, with 7 bases aligning to TRBD1. The ends lost 5 bases at V and 0 bases at J; junction bases unmatched: 9. The CDR3 length is 16 residues. CDR1 and CDR2 from the germline V gene are SGHVS and FNYEAQ. The CDR3 region is CASSPGTAFLNTEAFF. The CDR3 DNA sequence: TGTGCCAGCAGCCCGGGGACAGCCTTCTTGAACACTGAAGCTTTCTTT.

The chain employs TRBV2 and TRBJ1-1; a possible D gene is TRBD1 (6 bases). V was cut by 4 bases and J by 3 bases, with 9 bases left in between. The CDR3 is 13 residues long. Germline V gene sequence: CDR1 SNHLY, CDR2 FYNNEI. The chain's CDR3 is CASSVRGYTEAFF. The CDR3 bases are TGTGCCAGCAGTGTCAGGGGCTACACTGAAGCTTTCTTT.

The gene calls are TRBV5-1 and TRBJ1-2; 7 bases are shared with TRBD1. The germline V gene encodes CDR1 SGHRS and CDR2 YFSETQ. The CDR3 consists of 16 residues. V lost 4 bases and J lost 4; bases outside the gene matches: 13. CDR3: CASSPWGQQDSYGYTF. DNA for the CDR3: TGCGCCAGCAGCCCTTGGGGACAGCAAGATTCCTATGGCTACACCTTC. The full variable domain, with the rest looked up from reference TRBV5-1 and TRBJ1-2, is KAGVTQTPRYLIKTRGQQVTLSCSPISGHRSVSWYQQTPGQGLQFLFEYFSETQRNKGNFPGRFSGRQFSNSRSEMNVSTLELGDSALYLCASSPWGQQDSYGYTFGSGTRLTVV.

This chain links TRBV5-6 with TRBJ2-7; D gene uncertain. Deletions cut 3 bases from V and 7 bases from J, with 17 bases between. Germline CDR1 is SGHDT and CDR2 is YYEEEE. The CDR3 is 14 amino acids. CDR3 DNA sequence: TGTGCCAGCAGCTCTATAGCACTCTCTAAGGAGCAGTACTTC. Translation: CASSSIALSKEQYF.

V gene TRBV6-4 combines with J gene TRBJ1-5, with TRBD1 identical over 7 bases. The V gene end was trimmed by 0 bases and the J gene end by 6 bases; junction bases not matched to a gene: 5. CDR1 is MRHNA and CDR2 is SNTAGT in the germline V gene. There are 15 residues in the CDR3. For the CDR3, the DNA is TGTGCCAGCAGTGACTCGGACAGGTTGGGTCAGCCCCAGCATTTT. Amino acid sequence: CASSDSDRLGQPQHF.

This chain connects TRBV5-6 to TRBJ2-1; D possibly corresponds to TRBD1 (8 bases). Trimming removed 1 base at V and 8 bases at J, with 19 bases between. Per germline, CDR1 SGHDT and CDR2 YYEEEE. CDR3 size: 16 residues. CDR3 sequence: CASSLQGAGVRHEQFF. In DNA, the CDR3 is TGTGCCAGCAGCTTGCAGGGGGCGGGGGTTCGGCATGAGCAGTTCTTC.

The chain combines TRBV5-5 with TRBJ1-2, with D possibly TRBD1 on 5 matching bases. The CDR3 spans 16 residues. Germline CDR1 is SGHKS and CDR2 is YYEKEE (reference sequence). The V gene lost 0 bases and the J gene lost 2 bases, with 14 bases spanning the gap. The CDR3 DNA reads as TGTGCCAGCAGCTTGGTGCGGGGCGCGATGAACTATGGCTACACCTTC. The encoded protein is CASSLVRGAMNYGYTF.

This clone showed up just a few times. The rearrangement links TRBV5-1 to TRBJ2-5; D gene uncertain. V gave up 4 bases and J gave up 4 bases, with 20 bases separating them. This CDR3 contains 16 residues. CDR1 and CDR2 (germline): SGHRS, YFSETQ. The CDR3 sequence is CASSLHSQVRVETQYF. The CDR3 coding sequence is TGCGCCAGCAGCCTCCACTCTCAAGTGCGCGTAGAGACCCAGTACTTC.

The chain combines TRBV13 with TRBJ2-7; 12 nucleotides line up with TRBD1. The germline gives CDR1 PRHDT, CDR2 FYEKMQ (reference sequence). The length of the CDR3 is 18 residues. The ends lost 5 bases at V and 9 bases at J; junction bases unmatched: 20. CDR3 DNA: TGTGCCAGCAGCCTTAGGGACAGGGGGCTCGTCACACCGTCTCGGCAGTACTTC. Residues: CASSLRDRGLVTPSRQYF.

The V and J genes are TRBV15 and TRBJ2-7, with 8 positions matching TRBD2. J was trimmed by 2 bases and V by 1 base; bases with no gene match: 7. Germline-derived CDR1 and CDR2 are LNHNV and YYDKDF (reference sequence). The CDR3 sequence is 16 residues long. CDR3 sequence reads: CATSRGILADTYEQYF. CDR3 bases: TGTGCCACCAGCAGAGGTATACTAGCGGATACCTACGAGCAGTACTTC. The entire variable domain, with the rest obtained from reference TRBV15 and TRBJ2-7, is as follows: DAMVIQNPRYQVTQFGKPVTLSCSQTLNHNVMYWYQQKSSQAPKLLFHYYDKDFNNEADTPDNFQSRRPNTSFCFLDIRSPGLGDTAMYLCATSRGILADTYEQYFGPGTRLTVT.